The clone carrying this TCR beta chain was detected only a few times. This record belongs to a study of blood T cell repertoires in COVID-19. The trim removed 4 bases at V and 7 bases at J, leaving 5 bases unmatched. CDR1 and CDR2 from the germline V gene are SGDLS and YYNGEE. This CDR3 region has 14 residues. The authors' processing: Reference gene primer amplification in the assay estimated nucleated cell counts. TCRdb keeps only in-frame clones here, not all; method: immunoSEQ multiplex PCR. V, J and clone size are those of that table, while D and trimming were read from the DNA. The data contain approximately 210,000 clones, roughly 86% of them seen just once; the ten biggest clones take up 9.5% to 15%.

The origin of this receptor is a woman in her thirties or forties with acute or convalescent COVID-19. V gene TRBV9 combines with J gene TRBJ2-1, with 10 bases aligning to TRBD2. The specimen was peripheral blood. CDR3 region: CASSPILAGNEQFF. The CDR3, as DNA: TGTGCCAGCAGCCCCATACTAGCGGGAAATGAGCAGTTCTTC. The whole variable domain, filled in from reference TRBV9 and TRBJ2-1, reads DSGVTQTPKHLITATGQRVTLRCSPRSGDLSVYWYQQSLDQGLQFLIQYYNGEERAKGNILERFSAQQFPDLHSELNLSSLELGDSALYFCASSPILAGNEQFFGPGTRLTVL.